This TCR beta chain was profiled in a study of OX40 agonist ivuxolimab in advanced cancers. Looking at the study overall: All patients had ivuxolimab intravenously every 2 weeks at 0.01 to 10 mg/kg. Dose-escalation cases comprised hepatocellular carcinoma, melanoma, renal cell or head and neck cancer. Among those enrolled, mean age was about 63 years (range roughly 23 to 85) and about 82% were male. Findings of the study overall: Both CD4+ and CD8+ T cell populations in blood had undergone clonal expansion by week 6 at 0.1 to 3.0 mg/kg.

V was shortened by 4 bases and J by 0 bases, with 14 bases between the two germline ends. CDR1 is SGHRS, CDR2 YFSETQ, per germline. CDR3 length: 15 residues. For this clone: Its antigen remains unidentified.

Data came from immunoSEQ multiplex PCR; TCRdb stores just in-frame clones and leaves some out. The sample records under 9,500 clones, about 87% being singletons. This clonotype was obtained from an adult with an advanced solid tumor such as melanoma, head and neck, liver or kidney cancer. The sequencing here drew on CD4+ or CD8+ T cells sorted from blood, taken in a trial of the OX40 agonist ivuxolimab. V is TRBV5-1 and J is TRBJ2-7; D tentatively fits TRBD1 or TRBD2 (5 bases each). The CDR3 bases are TGCGCCAGCAGCAAAACATCGGGGACCTCCTACGAGCAGTACTTC. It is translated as CASSKTSGTSYEQYF.